This note documents a single T cell receptor beta chain sequence. Its matching antigen is unknown. This specimen comes from a study of T cells after yellow fever vaccination. Study-level points and caveats: Peaking faster, on day 5 versus 15, the secondary response was nonetheless weaker.

The length of the CDR3 is 14 residues. The germline CDR1 and CDR2 sequences are SEHNR and FQNEAQ (reference sequence). Trimming left V 3 bases short and J 3 bases short, with 8 bases between. TCRdb ran MiXCR on the 5' RACE reads and lists one entry per CDR3 protein. Of about 300,000 distinct CDR3 sequences in the sample, about 6.9% were seen once. Sequencing was performed on PBMCs, taken roughly 45 days after the first yellow fever vaccination. The chain couples TRBV7-9 to TRBJ2-2; D is possibly TRBD2 (5 bases). The receptor's source is a man between 18 and 35 years old who received the YFV17D yellow fever vaccine. CDR3 in amino acids: CASSFQDYTGELFF. The CDR3, as DNA: TGTGCCAGCAGCTTCCAGGACTACACCGGGGAGCTGTTTTTT.